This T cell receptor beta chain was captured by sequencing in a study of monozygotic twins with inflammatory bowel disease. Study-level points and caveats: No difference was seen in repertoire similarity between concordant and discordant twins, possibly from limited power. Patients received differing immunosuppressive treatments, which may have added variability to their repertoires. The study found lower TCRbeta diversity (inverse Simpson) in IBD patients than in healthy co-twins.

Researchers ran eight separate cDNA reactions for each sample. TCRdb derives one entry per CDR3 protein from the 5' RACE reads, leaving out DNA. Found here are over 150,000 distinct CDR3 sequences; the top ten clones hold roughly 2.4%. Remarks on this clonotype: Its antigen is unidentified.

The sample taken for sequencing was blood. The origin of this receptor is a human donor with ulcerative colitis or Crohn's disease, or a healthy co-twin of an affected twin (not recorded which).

CDR3 residues: CASSWDRARYEQYF. This chain connects TRBV12-3 or TRBV12-4 to TRBJ2-7; TCRdb selects TRBD1, and the lack of DNA leaves this call unchecked. This CDR3 is 14 amino acids long.